Given below is one T cell receptor beta chain in context. Many counts were recorded for this clonotype. It lacks a known antigen. No base-level quality is on record; no much larger clone is a single base apart. The entry originates in a study of T-cell reconstitution after alpha-beta-depleted transplantation in children (dated by TCRdb to the mid-2010s). Broadly, across the study: T-cell immune reconstitution after TCRalphabeta/CD19-depleted allogeneic hematopoietic cell transplantation in children was quantitatively tracked in the study by means of TCR repertoire profiling. Results the study describes overall, beyond this receptor: Apparently early alphabetaT-cell count recovery about two months after transplant reportedly relied on only several hundred rapidly expanded clones derived from non-depleted graft cells. Hyperexpanded clone frequencies declined over subsequent months; after one year, T-cell counts and TCRbeta diversity were mostly attributed to newly produced T cells. The high TCRbeta diversity at day 60 in some patients was ascribed to recipient T cells and intrathymic progenitors that had survived conditioning.

To prepare the library, PCR was applied. Sequencing was performed on an Illumina HiSeq 2500. TCR library preparation used molecular barcoding, with unique molecular identifiers applied to normalize quantification of the TCRbeta repertoire. The raw public reads went through TCRdb reprocessing: fastp at Q25, MiXCR clone calling, in-frame beta chains kept. For every CDR3 protein sequence, its rows merge into one entry that carries the most common genes and DNA. The sample table lists about 150,000 distinct CDR3 sequences, 8.8% of them with a count of one. The ten largest account for 15% to 20% of the sample. This specimen's treatment or condition label, per the study, means: allogeneic hematopoietic cell transplantation with graft depleted of TCRalphabeta T cells and CD19 B cells. Transplant recipients were children who received TCRalphabeta/CD19-depleted allogeneic hematopoietic cell grafts. The junction carries 8 bases between V and J, which are trimmed by 2 bases and 3 bases respectively. Counted from cysteine to phenylalanine, this CDR3 has 12 amino acids. Only the CDR3 portion is preserved as DNA: 36 bases, with reading frame beginning at the first base. From the germline V gene, CDR1 is SQVTM and CDR2 is ANQGSEA.

The sample consisted of PBMCs, mostly from graft donor cells, taken 180 days after TCRalphabeta/CD19-depleted stem cell transplant. This TCR was recovered from a female patient between 2 and 10 years old who had a stem cell transplant for congenital amegakaryocytic thrombocytopenia, so the T cells may come from the graft donor. The rearrangement joined TRBV29-1 to TRBJ2-7, with the D gene possibly TRBD1 or TRBD2, each one fitting 5 bases. For the CDR3, the sequence is CSVERGDYEQYF. In nucleotides, the sequence is TGCAGCGTTGAACGGGGCGACTACGAGCAGTACTTC.